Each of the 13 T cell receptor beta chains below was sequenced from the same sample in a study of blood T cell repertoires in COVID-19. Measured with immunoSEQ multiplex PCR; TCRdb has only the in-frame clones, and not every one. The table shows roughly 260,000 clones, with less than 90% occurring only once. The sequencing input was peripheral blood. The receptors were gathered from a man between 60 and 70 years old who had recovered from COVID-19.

CDR3 sequence (DNA): TGTGCCAGCCACGGGGACACCGGGGAGCTGTTTTTT. It codes for CASHGDTGELFF. V is TRBV7-9 and J is TRBJ2-2, with D perhaps TRBD2 (5 bases). The CDR3 spans 12 residues. Germline CDR1 and CDR2: SEHNR and FQNEAQ (reference sequence). V was shortened by 8 bases and J by 3 bases, with 7 bases between the two germline ends.

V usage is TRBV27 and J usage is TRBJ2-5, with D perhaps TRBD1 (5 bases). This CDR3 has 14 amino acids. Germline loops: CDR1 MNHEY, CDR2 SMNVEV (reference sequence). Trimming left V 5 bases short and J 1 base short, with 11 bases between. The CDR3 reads CASSLGHPQETQYF. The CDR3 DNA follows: TGTGCCAGCAGTCTTGGACACCCCCAAGAGACCCAGTACTTC.

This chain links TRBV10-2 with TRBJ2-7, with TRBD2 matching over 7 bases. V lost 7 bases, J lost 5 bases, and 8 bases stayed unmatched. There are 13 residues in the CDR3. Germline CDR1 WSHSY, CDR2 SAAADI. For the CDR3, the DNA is TGCGCCAGCATCGGACTAGATTGGAACGAGCAGTACTTC. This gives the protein CASIGLDWNEQYF.

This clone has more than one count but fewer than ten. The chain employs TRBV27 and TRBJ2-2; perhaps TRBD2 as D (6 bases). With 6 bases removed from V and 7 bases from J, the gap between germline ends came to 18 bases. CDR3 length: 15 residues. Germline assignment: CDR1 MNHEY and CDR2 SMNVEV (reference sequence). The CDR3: CASSPLGFGGGELFF. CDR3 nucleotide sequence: TGTGCCAGCAGCCCATTAGGGTTCGGGGGCGGGGAGCTGTTTTTT.

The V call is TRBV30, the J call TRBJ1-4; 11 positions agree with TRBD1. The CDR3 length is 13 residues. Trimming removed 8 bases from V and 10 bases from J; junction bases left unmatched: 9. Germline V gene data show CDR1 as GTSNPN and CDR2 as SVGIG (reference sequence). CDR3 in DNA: TGTGCCGGAGAGGGACAGGGGGTCGGAAAACTGTTTTTT. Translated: CAGEGQGVGKLFF. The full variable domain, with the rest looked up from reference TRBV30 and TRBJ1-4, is SQTIHQWPATLVQPVGSPLSLECTVEGTSNPNLYWYRQAAGRGLQLLFYSVGIGQISSEVPQNLSASRPQDRQFILSSKKLLLSDSGFYLCAGEGQGVGKLFFGSGTQLSVL.

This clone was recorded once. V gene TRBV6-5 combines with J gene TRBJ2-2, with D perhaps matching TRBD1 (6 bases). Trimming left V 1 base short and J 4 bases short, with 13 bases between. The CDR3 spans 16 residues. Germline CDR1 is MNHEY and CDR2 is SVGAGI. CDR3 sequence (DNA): TGTGCCAGCAGTTACTTTCAGGGGTCTGGCACCGGGGAGCTGTTTTTT. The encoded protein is CASSYFQGSGTGELFF.

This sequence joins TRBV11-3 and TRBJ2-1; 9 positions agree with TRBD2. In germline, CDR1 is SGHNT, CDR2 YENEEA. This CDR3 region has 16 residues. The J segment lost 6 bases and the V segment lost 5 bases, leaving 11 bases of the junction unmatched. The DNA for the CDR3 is TGTGCCAGCAGCGCCAGTAGGGCGGGGGGGCGCAATGAGCAGTTCTTC. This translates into CASSASRAGGRNEQFF.

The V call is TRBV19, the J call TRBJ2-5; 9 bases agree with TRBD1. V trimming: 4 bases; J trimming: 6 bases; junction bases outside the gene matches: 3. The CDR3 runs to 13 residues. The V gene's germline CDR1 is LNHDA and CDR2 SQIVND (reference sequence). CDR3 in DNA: TGTGCCAGTAGTACCGGACAGGGGAAGACCCAGTACTTC. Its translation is CASSTGQGKTQYF.

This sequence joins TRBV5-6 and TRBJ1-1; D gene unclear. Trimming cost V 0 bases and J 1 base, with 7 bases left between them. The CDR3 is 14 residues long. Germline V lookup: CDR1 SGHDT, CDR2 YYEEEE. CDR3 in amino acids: CASSLVHPNTEAFF. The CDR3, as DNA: TGTGCCAGCAGCTTGGTACATCCGAACACTGAAGCTTTCTTT.

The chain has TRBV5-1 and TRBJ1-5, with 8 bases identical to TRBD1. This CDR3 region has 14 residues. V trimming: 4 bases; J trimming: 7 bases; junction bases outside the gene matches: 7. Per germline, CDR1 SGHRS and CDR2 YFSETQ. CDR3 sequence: CASSPGQGSQPQHF. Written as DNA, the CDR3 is TGCGCCAGCAGCCCTGGACAGGGCAGCCAGCCCCAGCATTTT.

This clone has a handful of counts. CDR3 protein: CASSEITPGGRGRDYEQYF. The CDR3 nucleotides are TGCGCCAGCAGTGAAATAACCCCAGGCGGTCGGGGTCGGGACTACGAGCAGTACTTC. V gene TRBV10-1 combines with J gene TRBJ2-7; D may be TRBD2 (5 bases). Germline CDR1 and CDR2: WNHNN and SYGVQD (reference sequence). The CDR3 sequence is 19 residues long. V lost 3 bases to trimming and J lost 3 bases, with 27 bases between them.

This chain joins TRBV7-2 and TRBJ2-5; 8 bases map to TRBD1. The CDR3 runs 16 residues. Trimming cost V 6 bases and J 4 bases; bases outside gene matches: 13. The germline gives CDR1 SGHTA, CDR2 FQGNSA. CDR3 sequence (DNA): TGTGCCAGCAGAAACAAGCGTCAGGGGGCGGGAGAGACCCAGTACTTC. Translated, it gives CASRNKRQGAGETQYF.

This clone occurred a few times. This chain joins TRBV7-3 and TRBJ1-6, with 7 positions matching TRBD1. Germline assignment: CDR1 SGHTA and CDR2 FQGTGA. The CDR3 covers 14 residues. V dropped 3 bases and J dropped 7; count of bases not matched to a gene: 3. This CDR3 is CASSLGTANSPLHF. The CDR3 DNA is TGTGCCAGCAGCTTGGGGACAGCCAATTCACCCCTCCACTTT.